The present T cell receptor beta chain was sequenced within a study of graft-versus-host responses after intestinal transplantation. As for the study in general: Transplants were multivisceral, liver-intestinal, or isolated intestinal. Once they had received anti-thymocyte globulin induction, all recipients took tacrolimus and steroids for around 3 years.

This clone showed up just once. What it recognizes is unknown. Assay: immunoSEQ multiplex PCR; the TCRdb copy retains only in-frame clones and omits some. This sample has about 71,000 clones; 90% occur once, and the top ten carry about 1.3%. Study-wide results and caveats: GvH clones were found in recipient marrow; some appeared first in ileum or blood.

Germline assignment: CDR1 SGHRS and CDR2 YFSETQ. J lost 6 bases, V lost 6 bases, and 15 bases had no gene match. This CDR3 has 19 residues. The V call is TRBV5-1, the J call TRBJ2-2; 15 nucleotides line up with TRBD2. The clonotype comes from a human donor who received an intestinal transplant. The sequenced sample was unstimulated CD8+ T cells sorted from spleen or lymph node cells, obtained before intestinal transplant. The DNA of the CDR3 is TGCGCCAGCATCGCCGGACTAGCGGGGGGGCCTCTGGGAGCCGGGGAGCTGTTTTTT. The encoded protein is CASIAGLAGGPLGAGELFF.